This TCR beta chain comes out of a study of blood T cells in healthy people across ages. The use of a sample-barcoded 5' primer and a J-beta primer mix characterized a second PCR of roughly 7 to 11 cycles. TCRdb re-called the 5' RACE reads through MiXCR, storing one row per CDR3 protein. Of some 760,000 distinct CDR3 sequences listed, around a quarter are singletons. Unmatched junction bases numbered 5, after V lost 5 bases and J lost 2 bases. Per germline, CDR1 SGHVS and CDR2 FQNEAQ. The CDR3 extends over 15 amino acids. These data were also reused for a study on T cells of mothers and their children.

This TCR derives from a boy under 18 in good health. Material: blood. This rearrangement joins TRBV7-8 to TRBJ2-7; 11 bases fit TRBD2. CDR3 residues: CASSPVAGGPYEQYF. Written as DNA, the CDR3 is TGTGCCAGCAGCCCTGTAGCGGGGGGGCCCTACGAGCAGTACTTC.